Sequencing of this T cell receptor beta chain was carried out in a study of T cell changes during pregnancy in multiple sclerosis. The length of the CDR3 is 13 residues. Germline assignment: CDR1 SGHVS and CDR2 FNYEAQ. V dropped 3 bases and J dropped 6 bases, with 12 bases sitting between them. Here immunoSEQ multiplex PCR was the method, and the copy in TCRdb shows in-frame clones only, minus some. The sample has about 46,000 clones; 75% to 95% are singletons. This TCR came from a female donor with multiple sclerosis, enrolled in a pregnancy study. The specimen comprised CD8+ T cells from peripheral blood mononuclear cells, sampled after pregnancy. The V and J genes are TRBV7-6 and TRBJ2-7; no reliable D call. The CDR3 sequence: CASSFYLGGEQYF. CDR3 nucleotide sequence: TGTGCCAGCAGCTTCTATCTCGGCGGCGAGCAGTACTTC.